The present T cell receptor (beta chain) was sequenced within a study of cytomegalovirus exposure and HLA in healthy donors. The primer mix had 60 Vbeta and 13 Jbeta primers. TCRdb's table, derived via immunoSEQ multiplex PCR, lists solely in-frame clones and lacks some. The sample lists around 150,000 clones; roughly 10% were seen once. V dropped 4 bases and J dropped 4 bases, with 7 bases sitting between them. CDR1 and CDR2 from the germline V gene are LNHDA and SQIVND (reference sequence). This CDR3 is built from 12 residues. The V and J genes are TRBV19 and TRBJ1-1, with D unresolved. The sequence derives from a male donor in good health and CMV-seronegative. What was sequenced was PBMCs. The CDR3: CASSKLATEAFF. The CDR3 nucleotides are TGTGCCAGTAGTAAGTTGGCCACTGAAGCTTTCTTT.